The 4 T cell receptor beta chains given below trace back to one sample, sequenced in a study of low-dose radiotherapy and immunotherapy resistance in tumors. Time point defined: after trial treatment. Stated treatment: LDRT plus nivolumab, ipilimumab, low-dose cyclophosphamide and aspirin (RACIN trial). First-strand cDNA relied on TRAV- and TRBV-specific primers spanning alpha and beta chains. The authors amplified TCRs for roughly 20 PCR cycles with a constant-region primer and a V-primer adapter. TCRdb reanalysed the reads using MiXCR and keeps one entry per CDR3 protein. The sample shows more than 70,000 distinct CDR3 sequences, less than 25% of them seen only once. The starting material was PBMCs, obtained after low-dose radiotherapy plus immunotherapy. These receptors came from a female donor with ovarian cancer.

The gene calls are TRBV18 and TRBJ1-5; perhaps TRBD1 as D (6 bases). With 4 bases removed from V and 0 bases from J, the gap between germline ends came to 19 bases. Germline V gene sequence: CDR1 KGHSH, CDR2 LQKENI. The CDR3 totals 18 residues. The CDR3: CASSQVRGPTDSNQPQHF. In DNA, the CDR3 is TGTGCCAGCTCACAGGTCAGGGGTCCTACGGATAGCAATCAGCCCCAGCATTTT. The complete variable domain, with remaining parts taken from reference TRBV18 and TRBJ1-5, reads NAGVMQNPRHLVRRRGQEARLRCSPMKGHSHVYWYRQLPEEGLKFMVYLQKENIIDESGMPKERFSAEFPKEGPSILRIQQVVRGDSAAYFCASSQVRGPTDSNQPQHFGDGTRLSIL.

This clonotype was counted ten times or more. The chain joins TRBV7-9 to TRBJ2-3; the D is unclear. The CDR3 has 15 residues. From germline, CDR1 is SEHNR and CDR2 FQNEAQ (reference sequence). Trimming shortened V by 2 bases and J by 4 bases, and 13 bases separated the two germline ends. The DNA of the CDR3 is TGTGCCAGCAGCTTAATGGAGTACGGCTCAGATACGCAGTATTTT. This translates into CASSLMEYGSDTQYF.

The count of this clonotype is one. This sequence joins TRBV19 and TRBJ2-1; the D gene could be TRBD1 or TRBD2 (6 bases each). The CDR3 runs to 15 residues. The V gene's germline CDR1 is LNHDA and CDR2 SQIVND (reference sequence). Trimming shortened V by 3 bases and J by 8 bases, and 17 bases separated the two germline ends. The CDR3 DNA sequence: TGTGCCAGTAGTATTTTGGGGGGCGGGTCGGATGAGCAGTTCTTC. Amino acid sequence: CASSILGGGSDEQFF.

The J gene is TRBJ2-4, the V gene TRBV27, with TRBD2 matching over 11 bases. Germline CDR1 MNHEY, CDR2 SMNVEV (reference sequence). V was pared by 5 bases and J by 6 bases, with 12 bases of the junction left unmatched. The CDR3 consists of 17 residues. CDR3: CASSVSYMLAGGNIQYF. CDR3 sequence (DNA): TGTGCCAGCAGTGTGTCGTATATGCTAGCGGGAGGAAACATTCAGTACTTC.